This T cell receptor beta chain comes out of a study of Ad26.COV2.S vaccination and SARS-CoV-2 variants. Study-wide findings and caveats: Vaccinees reportedly had broad spike-specific CD8+ and CD4+ T cell responses.

Clones were read by immunoSEQ multiplex PCR, and TCRdb kept only the in-frame ones, dropping some. The sample yields roughly 420,000 clones, roughly nine tenths seen once. As concerns this clone: What it binds is unknown.

The CDR3 totals 14 residues. Trimming pared 6 bases from V and 6 bases from J, leaving 17 bases between. The germline CDR1 and CDR2 sequences are LNHDA and SQIVND (reference sequence). Treatment meaning: some 20 received Ad26.COV2.S at low or high dose, single or two shots; roughly five received placebo; per-sample allocation not given. Sampling was done on day 63 after the first vaccine or placebo injection. This clonotype was obtained from a person aged 18-65 years who received the Ad26.COV2.S COVID-19 vaccine or a placebo. Material: peripheral blood, obtained in a trial of Ad26.COV2.S vaccine versus placebo. The chain has TRBV19 and TRBJ2-5; a possible D gene is TRBD1 (6 bases). CDR3 in DNA: TGTGCCAGTAGGGAGACAGGCGTGGTTCAGACCCAGTACTTC. It yields the protein CASRETGVVQTQYF.